This T cell receptor beta chain emerged from a study of cytomegalovirus exposure and HLA in healthy donors. Overall study context: One earlier analysis, a look at about 179 million T cells, found some 110 million unique TCR beta sequences.

The study ran its PCR with 60 Vbeta and 13 Jbeta primers. Profiled with immunoSEQ multiplex PCR; TCRdb holds only in-frame clones, not every one. The sample shows fewer than 200,000 clones, around 77% of them seen only once. This TCR came from a man aged 55 to 70 in good health and CMV-seronegative. Material: PBMCs.

CDR3 sequence (DNA): TGTGCCAGTAGTACCCCGGGACAGGGGCATGAAAAACTGTTTTTT. Protein: CASSTPGQGHEKLFF. This rearrangement joins TRBV19 to TRBJ1-4, with TRBD1 matching 10 bases. Germline loops: CDR1 LNHDA, CDR2 SQIVND (reference sequence). V was clipped by 4 bases and J by 6 bases; unmatched bases: 5. The CDR3 covers 15 residues.